This T cell receptor beta chain was obtained from a study of PD-L1 blockade in urothelial cancer. What went into each PCR as a spike was synthetic TCR analog templates. The table came from immunoSEQ multiplex PCR; TCRdb's copy has only in-frame clones and leaves some out. The data contain 50,000 or so clones, 86% of them singletons. The V end lost 7 bases, the J end lost 2 bases, and 18 bases lay between the germline ends. Germline V gene data show CDR1 as SNHLY and CDR2 as FYNNEI. This CDR3 has 16 residues. Time point indicated: pretreatment peripheral blood. The clonotype was recovered from a man in his 60s with urothelial cancer. This material consisted of PBMCs, taken around atezolizumab (anti-PD-L1) treatment. The chain combines TRBV2 with TRBJ1-5, with a possible D match to TRBD1 (5 bases). The CDR3, as DNA: TGTGCCAGCAACACACCACTGGGGCAGGGCAATCAGCCCCAGCATTTT. Its protein product is CASNTPLGQGNQPQHF.